The next 17 T cell receptor beta chains were all read from a single sample in a study of beta chain features in type 1 diabetes. The study, taken as a whole, reports: People with Type 1 diabetes carried modestly yet significantly shorter TCRB CDR3s in all four CD4+ subsets.

Every bit of the isolated RNA underwent reverse transcription, so sequencing read expressed TCRB transcripts. TCRdb's table, derived via immunoSEQ multiplex PCR, lists solely in-frame clones and lacks some. The profile shows roughly 150,000 clones, about 8% of them singletons. No antigen is known for these receptors. The source material was central memory CD4+ T cells from blood. These receptor sequences come from a woman aged 35 to 49 with type 1 diabetes.

The chain is built from TRBV27 and TRBJ1-6, with D possibly matching TRBD1 (6 bases). Germline V gene sequence: CDR1 MNHEY, CDR2 SMNVEV (reference sequence). Between the trimmed V and J ends, which lost 0 bases and 6 bases, there was a span of 12 bases. CDR3 length equals 16 residues. CDR3 nucleotides: TGTGCCAGCAGTTTATCCCGTGGACAGAGTAATTCACCCCTCCACTTT. Translation gives CASSLSRGQSNSPLHF.

V and J are TRBV7-2 and TRBJ2-7, with 7 bases fitting TRBD1. The CDR3 runs to 14 residues. The ends lost 5 bases at V and 3 bases at J; junction bases unmatched: 7. CDR1 is SGHTA, CDR2 FQGNSA, per germline. The CDR3 loop reads CASSPNRGNYEQYF. The CDR3 nucleotides read TGTGCCAGCAGCCCAAACAGGGGAAACTACGAGCAGTACTTC.

The J gene is TRBJ2-5, the V gene TRBV5-1, with D possibly TRBD1 on 6 matching bases. The germline V gene has CDR1 SGHRS and CDR2 YFSETQ. The CDR3 consists of 14 residues. V was shortened by 0 bases and J by 5 bases, with 11 bases between the two germline ends. CDR3 DNA sequence: TGCGCCAGCAGCTTGGCCGGGACACGGGAGACCCAGTACTTC. It encodes CASSLAGTRETQYF.

This clone was found a few times. The V and J genes are TRBV7-2 and TRBJ1-2, with a possible D match to TRBD1 (5 bases). The germline V gene encodes CDR1 SGHTA and CDR2 FQGNSA. The CDR3 extends over 15 amino acids. Trimming shortened V by 1 base and J by 4 bases, and 13 bases separated the two germline ends. CDR3 nucleotides: TGTGCCAGCAGCTTAGTTGGCGGGGGAACCTATGGCTACACCTTC. This sequence encodes CASSLVGGGTYGYTF.

This sequence joins TRBV15 and TRBJ2-7, with D perhaps TRBD1 (7 bases). This CDR3 has 15 residues. Germline V gene sequence: CDR1 LNHNV, CDR2 YYDKDF (reference sequence). V was pared by 5 bases and J by 2 bases, with 16 bases between. The chain's CDR3 is CATSPDGGGPYEQYF. Written as DNA, the CDR3 is TGTGCCACCAGCCCCGATGGAGGGGGCCCCTACGAGCAGTACTTC. The complete variable domain, with remaining parts taken from reference TRBV15 and TRBJ2-7, reads DAMVIQNPRYQVTQFGKPVTLSCSQTLNHNVMYWYQQKSSQAPKLLFHYYDKDFNNEADTPDNFQSRRPNTSFCFLDIRSPGLGDTAMYLCATSPDGGGPYEQYFGPGTRLTVT.

This clone was found a few times. This CDR3 reads CASSLGGTAKTLLYYTF. DNA for the CDR3: TGTGCCAGCAGCTTGGGTGGGACAGCGAAAACCCTCCTGTACTACACCTTC. This rearrangement joins TRBV5-4 to TRBJ1-2; 7 bases agree with TRBD1. CDR1 and CDR2 from the germline V gene are SGHNT and YYREEE (reference sequence). The CDR3 extends over 17 amino acids. V lost 0 bases, J lost 10 bases, and 18 bases stayed unmatched. The entire variable domain, with the rest obtained from reference TRBV5-4 and TRBJ1-2, is as follows: ETGVTQSPTHLIKTRGQQVTLRCSSQSGHNTVSWYQQALGQGPQFIFQYYREEENGRGNFPPRFSGLQFPNYSSELNVNALELDDSALYLCASSLGGTAKTLLYYTFGSGTRLTVV.

This clone was detected a few times. The V call is TRBV19, the J call TRBJ2-1; 14 nucleotides align to TRBD2. This CDR3 is built from 18 residues. V lost 6 bases, J lost 7 bases, and 14 bases stayed unmatched. Germline V gene lookup returns CDR1 LNHDA and CDR2 SQIVND (reference sequence). The CDR3 nucleotides are TGTGCCAGTAGCCCACAACACGGGACTAGCGGGAGTGTGAATGAGCAGTTCTTC. As protein: CASSPQHGTSGSVNEQFF.

The CDR3 sequence is CASSELGQVQYF. The CDR3 DNA sequence: TGTGCCAGCAGCGAACTGGGACAGGTGCAGTACTTC. The chain links TRBV28 to TRBJ2-7; 8 positions agree with TRBD1. Germline assignment: CDR1 MDHEN and CDR2 SYDVKM. The CDR3 runs 12 residues. V lost 6 bases, J lost 9 bases, and 7 bases stayed unmatched.

The chain carries TRBV5-8 and TRBJ2-1; D is ambiguous. Germline V gene lookup returns CDR1 SGHTS and CDR2 YDEGEE. V was pared by 1 base and J by 9 bases, with 5 bases between. The CDR3 covers 11 residues. CDR3 nucleotide sequence: TGTGCCAGCAGCTTGTCCCGTGAGCAGTTCTTC. Translated: CASSLSREQFF.

The genes are TRBV5-1 and TRBJ1-2, with D tentatively TRBD1 (5 bases). CDR1 is SGHRS, CDR2 YFSETQ, per germline. This CDR3 spans 14 amino acids. Trimming cost V 3 bases and J 8 bases, with 17 bases left between them. The CDR3 nucleotides are TGCGCCAGCAGCTACGGAGGGGAAAAGTCGGGCTACACCTTC. Protein sequence: CASSYGGEKSGYTF.

The rearrangement uses TRBV7-2 and TRBJ2-7; D unclear. Germline V lookup: CDR1 SGHTA, CDR2 FQGNSA. The V gene lost 4 bases and the J gene lost 5 bases, with 15 bases spanning the gap. The CDR3 totals 14 residues. The CDR3 loop is CASSSLTLPNEQYF. The CDR3 DNA reads TGTGCCAGCAGCTCTCTCACGCTCCCTAACGAGCAGTACTTC.

This clone was detected only a few times. This chain connects TRBV4-3 to TRBJ2-1, with D possibly being TRBD2 (7 bases). Trimming shortened V by 1 base and J by 3 bases, and 13 bases separated the two germline ends. This CDR3 has 16 residues. The germline gives CDR1 LGHNA, CDR2 YSLEER. CDR3 nucleotide sequence: TGCGCCAGCAGCCAAGCCCGGGGGGCTCACTACAATGAGCAGTTCTTC. Its protein product is CASSQARGAHYNEQFF.

This clone was observed a few times. This chain connects TRBV28 to TRBJ2-7, with D perhaps TRBD2 (5 bases). Trimming took off 5 bases at V and 2 bases at J, with 22 bases between the two ends. This CDR3 has 17 amino acids. Germline V gives CDR1 MDHEN, CDR2 SYDVKM. The CDR3 DNA reads as TGTGCCAGCAGTGGCGCGGGTTCCCGGACGGTGCCCTACGAGCAGTACTTC. It specifies CASSGAGSRTVPYEQYF.

This clone has more than one count but fewer than ten. CDR3 in DNA: TGCGCCAGCAGCTTGGGTGTTGGACATCCTAATGAAAAACTGTTTTTT. This translates into CASSLGVGHPNEKLFF. The J gene is TRBJ1-4, the V gene TRBV5-1; perhaps TRBD1 as D (5 bases). Trimming took off 0 bases at V and 3 bases at J, with 12 bases between the two ends. Looked up from germline, CDR1 is SGHRS and CDR2 is YFSETQ. The CDR3 runs 16 residues.

The chain couples TRBV9 to TRBJ2-1, with D tentatively TRBD2 (6 bases). Trimming left V 4 bases short and J 9 bases short, with 17 bases between. The CDR3 has 14 residues. Germline V gene lookup returns CDR1 SGDLS and CDR2 YYNGEE. CDR3 DNA: TGTGCCAGCAGCCCTAGCGCCCCGCGTGGTGAGCAGTTCTTC. This codes for CASSPSAPRGEQFF.

This clone was recorded a few times. The chain uses TRBV18 and TRBJ1-1; TRBD1 is a possible D gene (6 bases). The CDR3 runs 14 residues. Trimming took 4 bases from V and 3 from J, leaving 12 bases between them. Germline V CDR1 and CDR2: KGHSH, LQKENI. In nucleotides, the CDR3 is TGTGCCAGCTCACAACAGGGCAGGGACACTGAAGCTTTCTTT. Translation: CASSQQGRDTEAFF.

This clone was detected only a few times. In DNA, the CDR3 is TGTGCCAGTAAACCGCAGGGATCCCTGGCCAAAAACATTCAGTACTTC. The encoded protein is CASKPQGSLAKNIQYF. The chain combines TRBV19 with TRBJ2-4, with D possibly being TRBD1 (5 bases). Trimming cost V 7 bases and J 1 base, with 17 bases left between them. Germline values: CDR1 LNHDA, CDR2 SQIVND (reference sequence). This CDR3 comprises 16 residues. Full variable domain (missing parts from reference TRBV19 and TRBJ2-4): DGGITQSPKYLFRKEGQNVTLSCEQNLNHDAMYWYRQDPGQGLRLIYYSQIVNDFQKGDIAEGYSVSREKKESFPLTVTSAQKNPTAFYLCASKPQGSLAKNIQYFGAGTRLSVL.